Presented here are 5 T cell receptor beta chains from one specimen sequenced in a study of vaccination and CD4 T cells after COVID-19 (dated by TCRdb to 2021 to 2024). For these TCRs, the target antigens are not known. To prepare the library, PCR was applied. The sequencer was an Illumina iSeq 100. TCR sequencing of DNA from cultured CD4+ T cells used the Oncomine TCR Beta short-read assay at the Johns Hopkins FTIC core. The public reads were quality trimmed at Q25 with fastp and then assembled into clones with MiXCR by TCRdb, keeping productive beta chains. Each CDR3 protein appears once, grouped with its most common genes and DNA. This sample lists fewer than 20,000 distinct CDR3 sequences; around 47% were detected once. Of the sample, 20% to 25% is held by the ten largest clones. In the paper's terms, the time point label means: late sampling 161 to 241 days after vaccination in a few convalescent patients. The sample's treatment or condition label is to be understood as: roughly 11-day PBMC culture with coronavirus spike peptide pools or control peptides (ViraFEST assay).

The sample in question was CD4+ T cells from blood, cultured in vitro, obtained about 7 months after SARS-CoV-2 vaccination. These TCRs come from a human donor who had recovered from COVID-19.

The CDR3 here is CASSLNGWETQYF. The CDR3 nucleotides are TGTGCCAGCAGCTTAAACGGTTGGGAGACCCAGTACTTC. The J gene is TRBJ2-5, the V gene TRBV7-3; D remains ambiguous. Between the trimmed V and J ends, which lost 1 base and 5 bases, there was a span of 8 bases. The CDR3 totals 13 residues. CDR1 and CDR2 (germline): SGHTA, FQGTGA.

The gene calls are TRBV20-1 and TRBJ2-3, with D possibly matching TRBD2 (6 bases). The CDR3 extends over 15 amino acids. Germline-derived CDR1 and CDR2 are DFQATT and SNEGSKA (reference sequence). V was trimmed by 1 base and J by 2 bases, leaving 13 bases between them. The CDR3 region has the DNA TGCAGTGCTAGAGTTTCGGGGGTCCTCACAGATACGCAGTATTTT. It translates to CSARVSGVLTDTQYF.

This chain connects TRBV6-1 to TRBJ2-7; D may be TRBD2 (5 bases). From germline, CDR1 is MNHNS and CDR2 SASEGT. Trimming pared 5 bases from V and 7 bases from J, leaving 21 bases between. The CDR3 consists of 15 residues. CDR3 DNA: TGTGCCAGCAGTCCACAACCCCGGGGAATAAGGGAGCAGTACTTC. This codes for CASSPQPRGIREQYF.

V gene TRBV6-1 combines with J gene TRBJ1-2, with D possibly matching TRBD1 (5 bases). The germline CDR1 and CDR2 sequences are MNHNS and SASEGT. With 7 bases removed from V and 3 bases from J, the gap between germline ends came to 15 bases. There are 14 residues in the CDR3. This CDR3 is CASTAGGVYYGYTF. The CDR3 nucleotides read TGTGCCAGCACCGCCGGGGGAGTGTACTATGGCTACACCTTC.

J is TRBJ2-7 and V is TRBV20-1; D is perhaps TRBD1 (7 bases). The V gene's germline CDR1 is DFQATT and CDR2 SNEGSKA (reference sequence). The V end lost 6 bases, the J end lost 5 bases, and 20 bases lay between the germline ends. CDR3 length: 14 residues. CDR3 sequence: CSAGGPGGFHEQYF. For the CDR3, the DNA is TGCAGTGCGGGTGGGCCAGGGGGGTTCCACGAGCAGTACTTC.